This is a list of T cell receptor beta chains from one sample in a study of blood T cell repertoires in COVID-19. This table comes from immunoSEQ multiplex PCR, and its TCRdb copy is limited to in-frame clones, with some not included. The table shows fewer than 80,000 clones, with around 70% occurring only once. Source material: peripheral blood. Receptors were obtained from a man aged 60 to 69 with acute or convalescent COVID-19. The CDR3 runs from the conserved cysteine through the conserved F or W. A D gene is named only where the DNA matches it firmly. Clone size is not always given. Where it is, it says once, few, many or a class for expanded clones.

clone_size	v_call	d_call	j_call	cdr3_length	cdr3_aa	cdr3_nt
.	TRBV20-1	TRBD1	TRBJ2-1	11	CSARTGTGQFF	TGCAGTGCTCGTACCGGGACAGGTCAGTTCTTC
few	TRBV19	TRBD1	TRBJ2-5	13	CATGQGSLETQYF	TGTGCCACCGGACAGGGTTCTTTAGAGACCCAGTACTTC
few	TRBV15	TRBD1	TRBJ1-1	15	CATSRPQGAVTEAFF	TGTGCCACCAGCAGACCACAGGGGGCGGTCACTGAAGCTTTCTTT
.	TRBV5-3	.	TRBJ1-2	14	CARRLGLRLGTYTF	TGTGCCAGAAGGCTTGGGCTTAGATTAGGAACCTACACCTTC
.	TRBV18	.	TRBJ2-6	17	CASSPIQGSSGANVLTF	TGTGCCAGCTCACCTATTCAGGGGAGCTCTGGGGCCAACGTCCTGACTTTC
.	TRBV28	.	TRBJ2-2	13	CASSLRSTGELFF	TGTGCCAGCAGTCTGCGAAGCACCGGGGAGCTGTTTTTT
few	TRBV2	.	TRBJ2-5	13	CASFFSFQETQYF	TGTGCCAGCTTTTTTTCCTTCCAAGAGACCCAGTACTTC
.	TRBV24-1	TRBD2	TRBJ2-3	19	CATSDRRTSGGSGTDTQYF	TGTGCCACCAGTGACCGAAGGACTAGCGGGGGTAGTGGCACAGATACGCAGTATTTT
.	TRBV7-3	TRBD2	TRBJ2-2	17	CASSLNGRGTNTEELFF	TGTGCCAGCAGCTTAAACGGGAGGGGGACTAACACCGAGGAGCTGTTTTTT
.	TRBV19	.	TRBJ2-3	12	CASRAVTDTQYF	TGTGCCAGTAGAGCGGTCACAGATACGCAGTATTTT
.	TRBV2	.	TRBJ2-5	15	CASSEPSGYQETQYF	TGTGCCAGCAGTGAACCCTCAGGTTACCAAGAGACCCAGTACTTC
once	TRBV30	.	TRBJ2-3	15	CAGGPGEGRTDTQYF	TGTGCCGGGGGGCCGGGGGAGGGCCGAACAGATACGCAGTATTTT
.	TRBV19	.	TRBJ1-5	14	CATSPGLDNQPQHF	TGTGCCACAAGCCCAGGGTTGGACAATCAGCCCCAGCATTTT
.	TRBV7-9	TRBD1	TRBJ2-6	19	CASSLDRGSYGSGANVLTF	TGTGCCAGCAGCCTGGACAGGGGTAGTTACGGCTCTGGGGCCAACGTCCTGACTTTC
.	TRBV11-3	.	TRBJ2-2	14	CASSSQAGTGELFF	TGTGCCAGCAGCTCTCAGGCCGGGACAGGGGAGCTGTTTTTT
.	TRBV10-2	.	TRBJ2-1	14	CASSAGRTYNEQFF	TGCGCCAGCAGTGCCGGACGGACTTACAATGAGCAGTTCTTC
.	TRBV6-5	TRBD1	TRBJ1-2	15	CASSSILGTGYGYTF	TGTGCCAGCAGCTCCATATTAGGGACAGGCTATGGCTACACCTTC
few	TRBV25-1	.	TRBJ1-5	14	CASSGGRGFQPQHF	TGTGCCAGCAGCGGAGGACGGGGATTTCAGCCCCAGCATTTT
.	TRBV11-2	.	TRBJ1-2	12	CASSPDSYGYTF	TGTGCCAGCAGCCCGGACAGCTATGGCTACACCTTC
once	TRBV3-1/TRBV3-2	TRBD2	TRBJ2-4	14	CASSPTGTNNIQYF	TGTGCCAGCAGCCCCACCGGGACTAACAACATTCAGTACTTC
.	TRBV19	.	TRBJ1-4	14	CASSQSQQDEKLFF	TGTGCCAGCAGCCAGTCACAACAGGATGAAAAACTGTTTTTT
.	TRBV6-5	TRBD1	TRBJ1-2	13	CASRRTGGGGYTF	TGTGCCAGCAGGCGGACAGGGGGCGGTGGCTACACCTTC
.	TRBV7-9	TRBD1	TRBJ1-2	12	CASSSDRGGYTF	TGTGCCAGCAGCTCAGACAGGGGTGGCTACACCTTC
.	TRBV30	.	TRBJ2-4	16	CAWRPGGTGARNIQYF	TGTGCCTGGAGGCCCGGGGGGACAGGCGCCAGGAACATTCAGTACTTC
.	TRBV28	TRBD2	TRBJ2-7	18	CASSRPGTSGRAGYEQYF	TGTGCCAGCAGCCGTCCCGGGACTAGCGGGAGGGCCGGGTACGAGCAGTACTTC
.	TRBV14	.	TRBJ1-6	15	CASSQLIGDNSPLHF	TGTGCCAGCAGCCAACTCATAGGGGATAATTCACCCCTCCACTTT
.	TRBV19	TRBD1	TRBJ1-1	14	CARPSQGARTEAFF	TGTGCCAGACCCTCACAGGGGGCTCGGACTGAAGCTTTCTTT